This section outlines one T cell receptor beta chain sequence together with its context. In this sample, this clonotype turned up a few times. Which antigen it targets is not known. Per-nucleotide qualities are absent, and no much larger clonotype sits a single base away. This entry belongs to a study of molecular identifiers for immune sequencing clone quantification (dated by TCRdb to 2017 to 2018). Context from the whole study: For a replicate experiment, the RNA from either around 20,000 or 99,000 naive CD8 T cells was divided into five aliquots, and four of those aliquots went on to sequencing. The study was a methods study using CD8 T cells to benchmark molecular-identifier clustering-based TCR repertoire sequencing (MIDCIRS) and TCR RNA copy counting. Broad study findings and their caveats: When barcode sub-clustering was omitted, TCR diversity was inflated by chimeric consensus sequences, with chimeras reaching as high as 47%. Clones above 20 RNA copies held over 99% of molecules in CMV-specific effector cells but under 1% in naive cells. A single cell's worth of spiked-in Jurkat TCR RNA was reported detectable even among 750,000 to 1,000,000 naive CD8 T cells. Spiked-in Jurkat TCR RNA (roughly 10 copies' worth), which is not part of the donor repertoire, was contained in the naive libraries. Highly expanded clone sizes could be underestimated if identical TCR molecules share a barcode. Modeling indicated around 3.2 TCR RNA copies recovered per cell, compared with roughly 10 by digital PCR, which implies a capture efficiency of approximately 30%.

Library preparation used PCR. The data were produced on a NextSeq 500. Bulk TCR libraries were made following a previously described method, with the TCR primers given in Table S5. Purification of total RNA was performed with the Qiagen AllPrep DNA/RNA kit. Reads from multiple sequencing runs of the same library were pooled before analysis. The source study handled its data this way. Only reads with exact TCR constant sequence were kept, trimmed to 150 nt, and grouped by their 12-nt molecular barcodes. Within each barcode group, reads were sub-clustered at a 15% Levenshtein threshold, and quality-weighted consensus sequences were built per RNA molecule. Non-functional sequences were removed, as were lower-count sequences one edit away from another. Barcode sub-clusters with fewer than 20% of the maximum read count were removed, based on fitting two negative binomial distributions. TCRdb reworked the public reads: Q25 trimming with fastp, MiXCR clone assembly, productive beta chains retained. Every CDR3 protein is listed once, alongside the most common genes and DNA of its rows. TCRdb, not the authors, supplied the V and J calls. The sample table shows some 580,000 distinct CDR3 sequences, and over 25% are seen once. Roughly 0.83% of the sample lies in the top ten.

Libraries of naive CD8 T cells were generated from roughly 21,000 to 960,000 sorted cells, with 10%, 30% or 50% of the purified RNA used. Naive CD8 T cells were FACS-sorted as CD8+CD4-CCR7+CD45RA+ on a BD FACSAria II into RLT Plus buffer. To test detection sensitivity, Jurkat RNA equal to approximately 10 TCR copies was added to samples of about 18,000-1,100,000 naive CD8 T cells. Enrichment of CD8 T cells was performed with RosetteSep CD8+ T Cell Enrichment Cocktail and Ficoll-Paque, after which ACK red cell lysis was carried out. The sequence was collected from a human donor in good health. Some libraries in this study had Jurkat cell RNA spiked in. Sequencing was performed on naive CD8+ T cells from blood, with Jurkat cell RNA spiked in. The sample's cell subset or site label, decoded: FACS-sorted CD8+CD4-CCR7+CD45RA+ naive T cells.

The CDR3 region: CASSEADSWGVGETQYF. The sequenced DNA is TGTGCCAGCAGTGAGGCCGACAGTTGGGGGGTCGGAGAGACCCAGTACTTC. Here the chain combines TRBV25-1 and TRBJ2-5; D gene: possibly TRBD2, on 6 matching bases. From the germline V gene, CDR1 is MGHDK and CDR2 is SYGVNS. The cysteine opens and the phenylalanine closes a CDR3 of 17 amino acids. Just CDR3 DNA is preserved here, 51 bases in frame from base 1. The V and J ends are trimmed by 3 bases and 4 bases, leaving 21 bases between them. Reference TRBV25-1 and TRBJ2-5 proteins supply the regions before and after the CDR3; the full variable domain is: EADIYQTPRYLVIGTGKKITLECSQTMGHDKMYWYQQDPGMELHLIHYSYGVNSTEKGDLSSESTVSRIRTEHFPLTLESARPSHTSQYLCASSEADSWGVGETQYFGPGTRLLVL.